The rows below give T cell receptor beta chains drawn from one sample of a study of blood T cell repertoires in COVID-19. The repertoire was sequenced with immunoSEQ multiplex PCR; TCRdb's copy has only in-frame clones and lacks some. The data hold some 400,000 clones, with around 90% observed a single time. The sample was peripheral blood. The receptors come from a man aged 18 to 35 with active or convalescent COVID-19. CDR3s include the opening cysteine and the closing phenylalanine or tryptophan. A D gene is named only where the DNA matches it firmly. Part of the rows lack a size; the others show once, few, many or a class for expanded clones.

size: -
D: -
J: TRBJ1-2
V: TRBV6-5
DNA: TGTGCCAGCACCTCCCCGAGGGTTGGAGGCTACACCTTC
CDR3: CASTSPRVGGYTF

size: -
D: -
J: TRBJ2-5
V: TRBV5-1
DNA: TGCGCCAGCAGCTTGGGGGGGCCCCAAGAGACCCAGTACTTC
CDR3: CASSLGGPQETQYF

size: -
D: -
J: TRBJ2-2
V: TRBV7-9
DNA: TGTGCCAGCAGCTTAGCCTTAACTACGCGGGTTAACACCGGGGAGCTGTTTTTT
CDR3: CASSLALTTRVNTGELFF

size: -
D: -
J: TRBJ1-6
V: TRBV30
DNA: TGTGCCGGGCGAGGGGGACTGAGTAATTCACCCCTCCACTTT
CDR3: CAGRGGLSNSPLHF

size: -
D: -
J: TRBJ2-1
V: TRBV6-6
DNA: TGTGCCAGCAGTTACCGGACAAATTACAATGAGCAGTTCTTC
CDR3: CASSYRTNYNEQFF

size: once
D: -
J: TRBJ1-2
V: TRBV6-5
DNA: TGTGCCAGCAGTCGCAGGGCTACCAATGGCTACACCTTC
CDR3: CASSRRATNGYTF

size: once
D: TRBD1
J: TRBJ2-1
V: TRBV29-1
DNA: TGCAGCGTTGAAGTGGGACAGGGGTCCTACAATGAGCAGTTCTTC
CDR3: CSVEVGQGSYNEQFF

size: -
D: -
J: TRBJ1-2
V: TRBV11-2
DNA: TGTGCCAGCAGCTTAAGGGCAGATCAGGGCTATGGCTACACCTTC
CDR3: CASSLRADQGYGYTF

size: -
D: -
J: TRBJ1-2
V: TRBV29-1
DNA: TGCACCGCCGGGTCGGTCTATGTTGGCTACACCTTC
CDR3: CTAGSVYVGYTF

size: -
D: -
J: TRBJ1-2
V: TRBV6-1
DNA: TGTGCCAGCAGTGAAGTCTTGCAGGGAAGAGCTAACTATGGCTACACCTTC
CDR3: CASSEVLQGRANYGYTF

size: -
D: -
J: TRBJ1-1
V: TRBV4-3
DNA: TGCGCCAGCAGCCCAGCCGGTTGGGGCGAGAACACTGAAGCTTTCTTT
CDR3: CASSPAGWGENTEAFF

size: -
D: TRBD1
J: TRBJ2-5
V: TRBV6-5
DNA: TGTGCCAGCAGAGCGACAGGGGTTGGGGAGACCCAGTACTTC
CDR3: CASRATGVGETQYF

size: once
D: -
J: TRBJ1-2
V: TRBV3-1/TRBV3-2
DNA: TGTGCCAGCAGCCAAGGACGGGGATATGGCTACACCTTC
CDR3: CASSQGRGYGYTF

size: -
D: -
J: TRBJ1-4
V: TRBV7-2
DNA: TGTGCCAGCAGCCCAGGGGTTAAGGAAAAACTGTTTTTT
CDR3: CASSPGVKEKLFF

size: -
D: -
J: TRBJ2-2
V: TRBV19
DNA: TGTGCCAGTAGTATTTTTGCGGGACGCACCGGGGAGCTGTTTTTT
CDR3: CASSIFAGRTGELFF

size: -
D: -
J: TRBJ1-6
V: TRBV21-1
DNA: TGTGCCAGCAGCAAAGCGCTTGCTTGGACAGTGAATAATTCACCCCTCCACTTT
CDR3: CASSKALAWTVNNSPLHF

size: -
D: TRBD1
J: TRBJ1-2
V: TRBV28
DNA: TGTGCCAGCAGTTCAACAGGGGGCTTCGACTACACCTTC
CDR3: CASSSTGGFDYTF

size: few
D: TRBD1
J: TRBJ2-1
V: TRBV7-9
DNA: TGTGCCAGCAGCTTAAAGGCGGGACAGGGACCTCCGAGCGCGGAGCAGTTCTTC
CDR3: CASSLKAGQGPPSAEQFF

size: -
D: -
J: TRBJ1-1
V: TRBV10-3
DNA: TGTGCCATCAGTGAGGTCGGGAAGGGAGCTTTCTTT
CDR3: CAISEVGKGAFF

size: -
D: TRBD1
J: TRBJ1-2
V: TRBV5-5
DNA: TGTGCCAGCACCTACTCAACGACAGGGCGAATCGGCTACACCTTC
CDR3: CASTYSTTGRIGYTF

size: -
D: -
J: TRBJ1-2
V: TRBV2
DNA: TGTGCCAGCAGCGATGGACAGACGAACTATGGCTACACCTTC
CDR3: CASSDGQTNYGYTF

size: -
D: -
J: TRBJ2-5
V: TRBV5-6
DNA: TGTGCCAGCAGCTTAATCAGGGAGGCCCAAGAGACCCAGTACTTC
CDR3: CASSLIREAQETQYF

size: -
D: TRBD1
J: TRBJ2-1
V: TRBV19
DNA: TGTGCCAGTAGTATCACAGGGGGGTACAATGAGCAGTTCTTC
CDR3: CASSITGGYNEQFF

size: -
D: TRBD1
J: TRBJ1-3
V: TRBV5-1
DNA: TGCGCCAGCAGCCAGGGGGGAGGAAACACCATATATTTT
CDR3: CASSQGGGNTIYF

size: -
D: TRBD2
J: TRBJ2-2
V: TRBV29-1
DNA: TGCAGCGTCCTCGGACTAGCGGGGTACACCGGGGAGCTGTTTTTT
CDR3: CSVLGLAGYTGELFF

size: -
D: -
J: TRBJ2-2
V: TRBV5-6
DNA: TGTGCCAGCAGCCCGGGACTTGAGAACACCGGGGAGCTGTTTTTT
CDR3: CASSPGLENTGELFF

size: -
D: -
J: TRBJ2-1
V: TRBV28
DNA: TGTGCCAGCAGTTTATCTCACAATGAGCAGTTCTTC
CDR3: CASSLSHNEQFF

size: -
D: -
J: TRBJ1-4
V: TRBV27
DNA: TGTGCCAGCAGTTTGTCCGGGACGGTCTGGGGGGATGAAAAACTGTTTTTT
CDR3: CASSLSGTVWGDEKLFF

size: -
D: TRBD1
J: TRBJ1-6
V: TRBV19
DNA: TGTGCCAGTAGCCTCAATGGACAGGTCCTTAGATCACCCCTCCACTTT
CDR3: CASSLNGQVLRSPLHF

size: -
D: TRBD1
J: TRBJ2-7
V: TRBV27
DNA: TGTGCCAGCAGTTTGTTGGACAGGGTCTCCTACGAGCAGTACTTC
CDR3: CASSLLDRVSYEQYF